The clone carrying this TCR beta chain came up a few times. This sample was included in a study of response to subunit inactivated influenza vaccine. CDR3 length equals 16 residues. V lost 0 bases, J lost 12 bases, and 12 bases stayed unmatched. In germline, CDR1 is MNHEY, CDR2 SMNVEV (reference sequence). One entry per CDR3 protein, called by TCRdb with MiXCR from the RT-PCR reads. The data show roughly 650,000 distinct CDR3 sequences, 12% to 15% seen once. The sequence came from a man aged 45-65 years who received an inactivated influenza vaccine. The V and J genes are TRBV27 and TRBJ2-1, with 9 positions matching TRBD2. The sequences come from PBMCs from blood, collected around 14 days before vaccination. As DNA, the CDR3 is TGTGCCAGCAGTTTATCGGGCCAGCGGGGGGTTAAGGGGCAGTTCTTC. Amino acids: CASSLSGQRGVKGQFF.